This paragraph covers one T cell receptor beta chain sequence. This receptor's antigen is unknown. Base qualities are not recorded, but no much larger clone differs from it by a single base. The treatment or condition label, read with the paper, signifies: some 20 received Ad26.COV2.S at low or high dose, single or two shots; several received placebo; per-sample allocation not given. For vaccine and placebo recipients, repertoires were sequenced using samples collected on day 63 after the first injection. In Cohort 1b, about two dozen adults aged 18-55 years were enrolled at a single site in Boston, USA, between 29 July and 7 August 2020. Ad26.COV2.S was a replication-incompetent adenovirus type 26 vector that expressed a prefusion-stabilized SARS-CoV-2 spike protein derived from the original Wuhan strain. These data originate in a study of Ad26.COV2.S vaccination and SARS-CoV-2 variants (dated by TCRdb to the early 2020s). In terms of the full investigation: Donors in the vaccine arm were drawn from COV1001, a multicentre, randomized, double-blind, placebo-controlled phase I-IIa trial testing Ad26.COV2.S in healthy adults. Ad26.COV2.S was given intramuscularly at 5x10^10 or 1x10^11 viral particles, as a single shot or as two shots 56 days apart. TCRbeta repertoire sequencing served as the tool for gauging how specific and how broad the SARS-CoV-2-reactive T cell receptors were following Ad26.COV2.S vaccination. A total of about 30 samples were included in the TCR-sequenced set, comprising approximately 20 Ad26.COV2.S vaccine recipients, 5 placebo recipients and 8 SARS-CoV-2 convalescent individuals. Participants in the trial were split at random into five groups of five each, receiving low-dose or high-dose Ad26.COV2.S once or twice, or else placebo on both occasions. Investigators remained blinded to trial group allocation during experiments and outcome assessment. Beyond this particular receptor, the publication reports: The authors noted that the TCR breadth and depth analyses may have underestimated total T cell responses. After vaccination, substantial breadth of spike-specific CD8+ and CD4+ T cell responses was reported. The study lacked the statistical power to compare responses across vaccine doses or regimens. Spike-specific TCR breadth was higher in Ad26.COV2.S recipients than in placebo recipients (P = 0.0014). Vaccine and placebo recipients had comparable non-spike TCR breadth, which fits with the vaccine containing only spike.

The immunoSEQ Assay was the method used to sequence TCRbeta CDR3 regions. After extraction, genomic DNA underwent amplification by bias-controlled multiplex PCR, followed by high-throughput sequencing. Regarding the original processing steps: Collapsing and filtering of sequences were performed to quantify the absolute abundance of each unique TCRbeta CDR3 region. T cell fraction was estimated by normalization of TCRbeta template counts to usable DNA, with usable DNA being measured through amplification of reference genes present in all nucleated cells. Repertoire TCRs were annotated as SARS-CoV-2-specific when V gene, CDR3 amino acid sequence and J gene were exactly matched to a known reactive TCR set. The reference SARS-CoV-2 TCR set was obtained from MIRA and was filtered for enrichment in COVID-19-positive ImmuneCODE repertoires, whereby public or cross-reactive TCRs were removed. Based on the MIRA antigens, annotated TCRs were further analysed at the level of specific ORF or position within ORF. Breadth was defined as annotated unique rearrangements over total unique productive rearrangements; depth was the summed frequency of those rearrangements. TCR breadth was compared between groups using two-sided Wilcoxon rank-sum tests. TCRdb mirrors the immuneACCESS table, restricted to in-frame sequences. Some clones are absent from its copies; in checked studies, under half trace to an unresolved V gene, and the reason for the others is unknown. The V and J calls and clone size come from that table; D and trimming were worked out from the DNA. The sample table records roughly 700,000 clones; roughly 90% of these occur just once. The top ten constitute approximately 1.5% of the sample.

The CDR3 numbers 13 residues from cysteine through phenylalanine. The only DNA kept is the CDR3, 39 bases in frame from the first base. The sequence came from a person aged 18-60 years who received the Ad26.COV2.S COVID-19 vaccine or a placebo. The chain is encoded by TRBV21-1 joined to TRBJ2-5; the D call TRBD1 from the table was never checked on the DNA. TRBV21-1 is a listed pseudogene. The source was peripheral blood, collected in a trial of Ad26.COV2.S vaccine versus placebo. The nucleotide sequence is TGTGCCAGCAGCAAAGGGACAGGAGGGACCCAGTACTTC. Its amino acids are CASSKGTGGTQYF.